This record concerns one T cell receptor (beta chain) sequence. Per the authors' pipeline: Reference gene primer amplification gave nucleated cell count estimates. Clones were read by immunoSEQ multiplex PCR, and TCRdb kept only the in-frame ones, dropping some. That table is the source of V, J and clone size, and D and trimming were worked out from the DNA. The sample includes more than 150,000 clones, almost 90% of them seen just once. The data were taken from a study of blood T cell repertoires in COVID-19. The overall study: Sites in the United States, Italy and Spain provided acute and convalescent COVID-19 samples. PBMCs, B-cell-depleted T cells, or T cells provided the cDNA or gDNA that made up the material.

The germline V gene has CDR1 SGHNT and CDR2 YYREEE (reference sequence). The CDR3 totals 15 residues. The germline V and J ends were trimmed by 3 bases and 4 bases, with 17 bases remaining between them. Sequencing input: peripheral blood. The receptor was derived from a man between 45 and 60 years old with acute or convalescent COVID-19. The chain uses TRBV5-4 and TRBJ2-7; tentatively, D is TRBD2 (5 bases). The CDR3 spells CASSSPGRENYEQYF. The CDR3 coding sequence is TGTGCCAGCAGCTCCCCGGGAAGGGAGAATTACGAGCAGTACTTC.